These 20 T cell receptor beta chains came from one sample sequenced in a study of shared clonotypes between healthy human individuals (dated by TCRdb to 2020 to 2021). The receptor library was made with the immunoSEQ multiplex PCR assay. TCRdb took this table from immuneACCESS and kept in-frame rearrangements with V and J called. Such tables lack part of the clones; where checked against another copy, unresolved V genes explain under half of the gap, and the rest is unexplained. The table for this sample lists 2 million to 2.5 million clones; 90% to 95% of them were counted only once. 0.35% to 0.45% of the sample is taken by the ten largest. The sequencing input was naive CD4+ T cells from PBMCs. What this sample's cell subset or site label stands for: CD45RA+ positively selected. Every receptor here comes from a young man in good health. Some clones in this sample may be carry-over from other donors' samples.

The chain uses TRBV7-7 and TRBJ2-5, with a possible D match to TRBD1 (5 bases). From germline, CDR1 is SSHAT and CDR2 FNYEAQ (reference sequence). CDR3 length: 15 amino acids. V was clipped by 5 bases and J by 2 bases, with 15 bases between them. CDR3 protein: CASSPTSGLQETQYF. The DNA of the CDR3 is TGTGCCAGCAGCCCTACCTCAGGGTTGCAAGAGACCCAGTACTTC.

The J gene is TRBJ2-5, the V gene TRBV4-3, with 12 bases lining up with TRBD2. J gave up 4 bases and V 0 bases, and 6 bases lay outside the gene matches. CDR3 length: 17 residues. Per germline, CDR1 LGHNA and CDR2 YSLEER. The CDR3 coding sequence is TGCGCCAGCAGCCAAGATCTGGCTAGCGGGAGGGGAGAGACCCAGTACTTC. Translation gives CASSQDLASGRGETQYF.

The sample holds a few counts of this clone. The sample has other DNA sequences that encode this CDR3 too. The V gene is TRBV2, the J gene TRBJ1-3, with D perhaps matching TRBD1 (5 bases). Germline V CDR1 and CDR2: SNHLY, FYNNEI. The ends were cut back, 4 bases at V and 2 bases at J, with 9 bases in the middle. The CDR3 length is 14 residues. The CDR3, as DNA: TGTGCCAGCAGTGCTCAGGGACCTGGAAACACCATATATTTT. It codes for CASSAQGPGNTIYF.

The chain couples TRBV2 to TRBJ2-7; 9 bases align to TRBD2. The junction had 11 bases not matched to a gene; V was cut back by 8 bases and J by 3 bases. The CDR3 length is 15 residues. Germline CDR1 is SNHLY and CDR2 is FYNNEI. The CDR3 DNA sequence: TGTGCCAGCCTTGGGTTAGCGGGAGAAAGCTACGAGCAGTACTTC. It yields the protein CASLGLAGESYEQYF.

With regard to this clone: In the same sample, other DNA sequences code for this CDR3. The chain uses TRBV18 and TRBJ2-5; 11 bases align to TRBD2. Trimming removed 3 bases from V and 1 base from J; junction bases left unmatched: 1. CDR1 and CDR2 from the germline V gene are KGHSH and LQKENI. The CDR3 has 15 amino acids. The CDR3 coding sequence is TGTGCCAGCTCACCCCTAGCGGGAGGCCAAGAGACCCAGTACTTC. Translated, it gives CASSPLAGGQETQYF.

The CDR3 loop is CAWSIKGQGYTF. CDR3 bases: TGTGCCTGGAGTATCAAGGGGCAAGGCTACACCTTC. The V call is TRBV30, the J call TRBJ1-2; D is possibly TRBD1 (5 bases). The V end lost 2 bases, the J end lost 8 bases, and 12 bases lay between the germline ends. The CDR3 has 12 residues. Germline CDR1 GTSNPN, CDR2 SVGIG (reference sequence).

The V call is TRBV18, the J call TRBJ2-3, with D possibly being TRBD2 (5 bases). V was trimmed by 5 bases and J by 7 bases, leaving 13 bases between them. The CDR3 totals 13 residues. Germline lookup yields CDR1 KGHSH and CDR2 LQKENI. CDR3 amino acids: CASSAGPGNTQYF. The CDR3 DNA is TGTGCCAGCTCAGCCGGCCCCGGGAATACGCAGTATTTT.

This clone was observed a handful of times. CDR3 DNA sequence: TGCGCCAGCAGCGGGGTAGCGGGAGGACTTCCCTACGAGCAGTACTTC. It yields the protein CASSGVAGGLPYEQYF. V is TRBV5-1 and J is TRBJ2-7; 10 nucleotides agree with TRBD2. The CDR3 runs to 16 residues. Germline CDR1 is SGHRS and CDR2 is YFSETQ. V lost 4 bases to trimming and J lost 2 bases; unmatched junction nucleotides: 9. The variable domain in full, with the rest retrieved from reference TRBV5-1 and TRBJ2-7, is KAGVTQTPRYLIKTRGQQVTLSCSPISGHRSVSWYQQTPGQGLQFLFEYFSETQRNKGNFPGRFSGRQFSNSRSEMNVSTLELGDSALYLCASSGVAGGLPYEQYFGPGTRLTVT.

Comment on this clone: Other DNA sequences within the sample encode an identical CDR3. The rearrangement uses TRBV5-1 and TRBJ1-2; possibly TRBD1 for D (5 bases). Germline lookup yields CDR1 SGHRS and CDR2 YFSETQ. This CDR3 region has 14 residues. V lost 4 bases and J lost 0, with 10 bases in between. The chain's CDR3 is CASSPQGSNYGYTF. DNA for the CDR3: TGCGCCAGCAGCCCTCAGGGTTCTAACTATGGCTACACCTTC.

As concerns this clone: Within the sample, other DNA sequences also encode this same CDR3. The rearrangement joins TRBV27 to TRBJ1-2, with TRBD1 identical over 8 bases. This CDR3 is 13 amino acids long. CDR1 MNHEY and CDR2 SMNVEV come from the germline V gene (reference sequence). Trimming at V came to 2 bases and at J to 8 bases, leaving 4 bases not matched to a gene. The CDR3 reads CASSLNRGAGYTF. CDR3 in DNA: TGTGCCAGCAGTTTAAACAGGGGGGCAGGCTACACCTTC.

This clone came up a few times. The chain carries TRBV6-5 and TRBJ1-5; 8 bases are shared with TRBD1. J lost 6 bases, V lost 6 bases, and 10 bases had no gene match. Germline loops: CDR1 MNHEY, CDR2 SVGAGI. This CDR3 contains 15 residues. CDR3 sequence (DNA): TGTGCCAGCAGCTCTTCTCTCAGGGGGCCTCAGCCCCAGCATTTT. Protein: CASSSSLRGPQPQHF.

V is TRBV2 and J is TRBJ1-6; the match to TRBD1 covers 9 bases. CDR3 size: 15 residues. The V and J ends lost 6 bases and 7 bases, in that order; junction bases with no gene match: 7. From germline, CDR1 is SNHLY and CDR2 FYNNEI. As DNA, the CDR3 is TGTGCCAGCAGAATGACGGGACAGGGCAATTCACCCCTCCACTTT. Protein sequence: CASRMTGQGNSPLHF.

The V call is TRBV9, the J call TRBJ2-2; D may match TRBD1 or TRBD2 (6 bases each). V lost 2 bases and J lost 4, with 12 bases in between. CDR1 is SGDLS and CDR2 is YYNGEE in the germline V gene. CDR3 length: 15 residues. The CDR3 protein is CASSVWGASTGELFF. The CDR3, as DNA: TGTGCCAGCAGCGTGTGGGGGGCGAGCACCGGGGAGCTGTTTTTT.

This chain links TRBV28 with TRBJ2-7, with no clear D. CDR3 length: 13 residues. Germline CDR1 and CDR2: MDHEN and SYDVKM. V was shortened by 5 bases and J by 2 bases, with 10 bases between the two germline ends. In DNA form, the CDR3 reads TGTGCCAGCAGTCCACGTGGAGCCTACGAGCAGTACTTC. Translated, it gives CASSPRGAYEQYF.

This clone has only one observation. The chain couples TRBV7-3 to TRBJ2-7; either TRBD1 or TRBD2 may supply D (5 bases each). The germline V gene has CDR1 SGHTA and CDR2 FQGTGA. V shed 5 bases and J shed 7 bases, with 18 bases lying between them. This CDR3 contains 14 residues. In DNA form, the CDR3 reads TGTGCCAGCAGCCGGGGCATCCGAACCGGGGAGCAGTACTTC. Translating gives CASSRGIRTGEQYF.

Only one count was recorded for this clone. The CDR3, as DNA: TGTGCCAGCAGCGTTTCCCCCTTGGCAGGGGCCCACGAGCAGTACTTC. Its protein product is CASSVSPLAGAHEQYF. This chain connects TRBV9 to TRBJ2-7, with D perhaps matching TRBD1 (6 bases). The length of the CDR3 is 16 residues. The germline V gene has CDR1 SGDLS and CDR2 YYNGEE. Trimming cost V 2 bases and J 5 bases, with 20 bases left between them.

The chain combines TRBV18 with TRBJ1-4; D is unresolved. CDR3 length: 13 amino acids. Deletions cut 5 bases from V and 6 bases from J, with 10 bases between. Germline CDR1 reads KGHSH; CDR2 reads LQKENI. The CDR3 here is CASSKVLDEKLFF. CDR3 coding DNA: TGTGCCAGCTCAAAGGTACTGGATGAAAAACTGTTTTTT.

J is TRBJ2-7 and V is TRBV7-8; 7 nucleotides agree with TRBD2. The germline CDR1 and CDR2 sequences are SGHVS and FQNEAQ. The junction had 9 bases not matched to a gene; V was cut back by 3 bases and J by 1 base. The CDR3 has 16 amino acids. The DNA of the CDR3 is TGTGCCAGCAGCTTCAACGCGGCGGGAGCTTCCTACGAGCAGTACTTC. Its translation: CASSFNAAGASYEQYF.

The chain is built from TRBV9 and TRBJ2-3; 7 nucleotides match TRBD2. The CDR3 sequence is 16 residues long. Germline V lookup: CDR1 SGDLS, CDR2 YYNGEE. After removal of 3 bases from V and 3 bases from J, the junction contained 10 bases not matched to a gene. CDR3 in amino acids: CASSASSGVRTDTQYF. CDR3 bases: TGTGCCAGCAGCGCGAGCAGCGGGGTACGGACAGATACGCAGTATTTT.

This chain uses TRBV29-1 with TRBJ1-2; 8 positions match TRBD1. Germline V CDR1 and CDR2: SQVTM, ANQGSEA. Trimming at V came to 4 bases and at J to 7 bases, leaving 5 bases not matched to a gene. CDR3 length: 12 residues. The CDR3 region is CSVVGQAGGYTF. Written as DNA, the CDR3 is TGCAGCGTTGTGGGACAGGCGGGTGGCTACACCTTC. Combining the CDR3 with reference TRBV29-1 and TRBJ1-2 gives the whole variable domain SAVISQKPSRDICQRGTSLTIQCQVDSQVTMMFWYRQQPGQSLTLIATANQGSEATYESGFVIDKFPISRPNLTFSTLTVSNMSPEDSSIYLCSVVGQAGGYTFGSGTRLTVV.